Below, 26 T cell receptor beta chains from the same sample are listed, as sequenced in a study of CD8+ T cells in alopecia areata. The treatment is: oral pan-JAK inhibitor, 5-10 mg twice daily. RNA extraction and reverse transcription yielded cDNA as sequencing template. Sequenced by immunoSEQ multiplex PCR; TCRdb stores in-frame clones only, minus some. The table records 85,000 to 110,000 clones, 70% to 90% of them present only once. The input for sequencing was CD8+ T cells sorted from blood, taken at week 34, from a patient treated with tofacitinib. The receptors derive from a human donor with alopecia areata.

With respect to this clone: The germline gene is not matched at one end of the junction; a read error may be the cause. The V gene is TRBV7-9, the J gene TRBJ2-1; D possibly corresponds to TRBD1 (6 bases). There are 12 residues in the CDR3. CDR1 SEHNR and CDR2 FQNEAQ come from the germline V gene (reference sequence). The CDR3 loop is CASSQEGDEQFF. CDR3 nucleotides: TGCGCCAGCAGCCAAGAGGGGGATGAGCAGTTCTTC.

A remark on this clone: In the same sample, other DNA sequences code for this CDR3. The chain carries TRBV29-1 and TRBJ2-2; D is unresolved. From germline, CDR1 is SQVTM and CDR2 ANQGSEA. There are 13 residues in the CDR3. Trimming removed 4 bases from V and 1 base from J, with 7 bases in between. The CDR3 sequence: CSVVWGNTGELFF. CDR3 DNA: TGCAGCGTTGTATGGGGGAACACCGGGGAGCTGTTTTTT.

This clone occurred a few times. The chain carries TRBV10-3 and TRBJ2-1, with 14 bases identical to TRBD2. V was clipped by 10 bases and J by 6 bases; unmatched bases: 2. The length of the CDR3 is 13 residues. The germline V gene encodes CDR1 ENHRY and CDR2 SYGVKD. DNA of the CDR3: TGTGCCACCGGGACTAGCGGGAGCAATGAGCAGTTCTTC. Translating gives CATGTSGSNEQFF.

The chain couples TRBV7-9 to TRBJ2-7, with 7 nucleotides matching TRBD2. CDR1 SEHNR and CDR2 FQNEAQ come from the germline V gene (reference sequence). The CDR3 runs to 15 residues. V was clipped by 1 base and J by 3 bases; unmatched bases: 6. The CDR3 spells CASSLGAGVLYEQYF. Here the CDR3 DNA reads TGTGCCAGCAGCTTAGGGGCGGGAGTGCTCTACGAGCAGTACTTC.

This chain links TRBV7-9 with TRBJ2-1, with 7 bases that match TRBD1. CDR1 and CDR2 (germline): SEHNR, FQNEAQ (reference sequence). The CDR3 runs 16 residues. J gave up 4 bases and V 1 base, and 7 bases lay outside the gene matches. CDR3 bases: TGTGCCAGCAGCTTAGATGACAGGGTTCCGTACAATGAGCAGTTCTTC. This encodes CASSLDDRVPYNEQFF.

This clone occurred once. This chain uses TRBV12-5 with TRBJ1-5, with TRBD1 matching over 7 bases. CDR1 is LGHNT, CDR2 FRNRAP, per germline. Trimming removed 6 bases from V and 3 bases from J; junction bases left unmatched: 5. This CDR3 region has 14 residues. The CDR3 DNA reads as TGTGCTAGTGGAAAAACAGGGGACAATCAGCCCCAGCATTTT. It yields the protein CASGKTGDNQPQHF.

The chain has TRBV29-1 and TRBJ2-7; D uncertain. This CDR3 comprises 15 residues. The V end lost 1 base, the J end lost 0 bases, and 13 bases lay between the germline ends. Germline CDR1 SQVTM, CDR2 ANQGSEA. The CDR3 spells CSVEGTPDVSYEQYF. As DNA, the CDR3 is TGCAGCGTTGAAGGGACGCCGGACGTCTCCTACGAGCAGTACTTC.

The J gene is TRBJ1-2, the V gene TRBV9, with D uncertain. Trimming stripped 0 bases from V and 1 base from J, with 10 bases between. The CDR3 has 15 residues. CDR1 SGDLS and CDR2 YYNGEE come from the germline V gene. CDR3 DNA sequence: TGTGCCAGCAGCGTAGACCCGGACCATAACTATGGCTACACCTTC. Encoded protein: CASSVDPDHNYGYTF.

V gene TRBV4-2 combines with J gene TRBJ2-3; D is uncertain. The CDR3 has 16 amino acids. V was pared by 0 bases and J by 2 bases, with 12 bases between. Germline V gene sequence: CDR1 LGHNA, CDR2 YNFKEQ. This chain's CDR3 is CASSQDSPNPTDTQYF. The CDR3 bases are TGTGCCAGCAGCCAAGATTCCCCGAATCCCACAGATACGCAGTATTTT.

The genes are TRBV6-5 and TRBJ2-7; the D gene is possibly TRBD2 (6 bases). CDR3 size: 14 residues. Trimming stripped 2 bases from V and 0 bases from J, with 8 bases between. Looked up from germline, CDR1 is MNHEY and CDR2 is SVGAGI. CDR3 DNA: TGTGCCAGCAGTTACGGGCGGGGCTCCTACGAGCAGTACTTC. Protein product: CASSYGRGSYEQYF.

V and J are TRBV7-9 and TRBJ1-2; tentatively, D is TRBD1 (5 bases). Germline CDR1 is SEHNR and CDR2 is FQNEAQ (reference sequence). The CDR3 spans 14 residues. V gave up 3 bases and J gave up 5 bases, with 13 bases separating them. The CDR3 nucleotides are TGTGCCAGCAGCTTCGTGGGGACCGCATATGGCTACACCTTC. Protein: CASSFVGTAYGYTF.

The V call is TRBV13, the J call TRBJ2-2; D ambiguous. With 4 bases removed from V and 8 bases from J, the gap between germline ends came to 5 bases. The CDR3 consists of 11 residues. Germline CDR1 and CDR2: PRHDT and FYEKMQ (reference sequence). CDR3 sequence: CASSSEGELFF. CDR3 in DNA: TGTGCCAGCAGCTCCGAGGGGGAGCTGTTTTTT.

The chain employs TRBV9 and TRBJ1-2; 9 bases map to TRBD1. V shed 3 bases and J 6 bases; nucleotides not matched to a gene: 3. This CDR3 has 13 residues. Germline CDR1 is SGDLS and CDR2 is YYNGEE. Here the CDR3 DNA reads TGTGCCAGCAGCGGGACAGGGGATGATGGCTACACCTTC. Translating gives CASSGTGDDGYTF.

In its sample, this clone was seen once. V usage is TRBV25-1 and J usage is TRBJ2-3; possible D gene TRBD1, 6 bases. V was clipped by 6 bases and J by 2 bases, with 15 bases between them. This CDR3 has 15 amino acids. Germline CDR1 reads MGHDK; CDR2 reads SYGVNS. This chain's CDR3 is CASRGTGQLTDTQYF. CDR3 nucleotides: TGTGCCAGCAGGGGAACAGGGCAACTCACAGATACGCAGTATTTT.

In regard to this clone: Other DNA sequences in the same sample also yield this CDR3. The chain links TRBV2 to TRBJ2-1, with TRBD2 identical over 8 bases. The CDR3 contains 17 residues. The trim removed 1 base at V and 4 bases at J, leaving 9 bases unmatched. CDR1 SNHLY and CDR2 FYNNEI come from the germline V gene. CDR3 region: CASSEEGRRGAYNEQFF. The CDR3 DNA reads TGTGCCAGCAGTGAAGAGGGGCGGCGGGGGGCGTACAATGAGCAGTTCTTC.

V and J are TRBV7-6 and TRBJ1-2; 8 positions agree with TRBD1. This CDR3 comprises 14 residues. The V gene end was trimmed by 5 bases and the J gene end by 3 bases; junction bases not matched to a gene: 5. Germline V gives CDR1 SGHVS, CDR2 FNYEAQ. CDR3 in amino acids: CASSPGQGYYGYTF. Here the CDR3 DNA reads TGTGCCAGCAGCCCTGGACAGGGCTACTATGGCTACACCTTC.

The gene calls are TRBV6-5 and TRBJ2-1; D possibly uses TRBD1 or TRBD2 (5 bases each). V lost 5 bases and J lost 5, with 13 bases in between. The CDR3 covers 14 residues. CDR1 is MNHEY, CDR2 SVGAGI, per germline. Here the CDR3 DNA reads TGTGCCAGCAGTCCCGGGACCACGGACAATGAGCAGTTCTTC. It translates to CASSPGTTDNEQFF.

V gene TRBV7-9 combines with J gene TRBJ1-4, with 10 nucleotides matching TRBD1. The germline V gene has CDR1 SEHNR and CDR2 FQNEAQ (reference sequence). The length of the CDR3 is 16 residues. Trimming at V came to 1 base and at J to 6 bases, leaving 5 bases not matched to a gene. The CDR3 DNA reads as TGTGCCAGCAGCTTAGGACAGGGGGCATCTGATGAAAAACTGTTTTTT. It specifies CASSLGQGASDEKLFF. Looking up the rest from reference TRBV7-9 and TRBJ1-4 gives the full variable domain: DTGVSQNPRHKITKRGQNVTFRCDPISEHNRLYWYRQTLGQGPEFLTYFQNEAQLEKSRLLSDRFSAERPKGSFSTLEIQRTEQGDSAMYLCASSLGQGASDEKLFFGSGTQLSVL.

The chain recombines TRBV29-1 with TRBJ2-7; D is ambiguous. Germline-derived CDR1 and CDR2 are SQVTM and ANQGSEA. The CDR3 has 13 residues. V was trimmed by 0 bases and J by 7 bases, leaving 13 bases between them. CDR3 amino acids: CSVEDRDSAEQYF. CDR3 in DNA: TGCAGCGTTGAAGATAGGGATTCCGCAGAGCAGTACTTC.

The chain joins TRBV30 to TRBJ2-7; 11 bases agree with TRBD2. With 0 bases clipped from V and 5 bases from J, the junction kept 6 bases outside the gene matches. The CDR3 runs 15 residues. Germline values: CDR1 GTSNPN, CDR2 SVGIG (reference sequence). Written as DNA, the CDR3 is TGTGCCTGGAGTGTATTAGCGGGGGGGCCAGACGAGCAGTACTTC. Its translation: CAWSVLAGGPDEQYF.

The rearrangement joins TRBV7-9 to TRBJ1-4, with D maybe TRBD1 (6 bases). Germline lookup yields CDR1 SEHNR and CDR2 FQNEAQ (reference sequence). Trimming left V 4 bases short and J 0 bases short, with 15 bases between. The CDR3 is 17 amino acids. The CDR3 nucleotides are TGTGCCAGCAGCTATCCACAGGGCGTTGCAACTAATGAAAAACTGTTTTTT. Amino acids: CASSYPQGVATNEKLFF.

The rearrangement links TRBV2 to TRBJ2-5; D ambiguous. V lost 6 bases, J lost 5 bases, and 19 bases lay in between. The CDR3 covers 15 residues. Germline lookup yields CDR1 SNHLY and CDR2 FYNNEI. The CDR3 loop is CASSLKGPEGETQYF. The CDR3 nucleotides read TGTGCCAGCAGCCTAAAGGGTCCCGAAGGCGAGACCCAGTACTTC.

J is TRBJ2-5 and V is TRBV10-3; the D call may be TRBD1 or TRBD2 (5 bases each). The V end was cut by 5 bases, the J end by 6 bases, with 22 bases between. The CDR3 has 16 amino acids. Germline loops: CDR1 ENHRY, CDR2 SYGVKD. Written as DNA, the CDR3 is TGTGCCATCAGTCCTTATTCGGACATTGAGGGAAAGACCCAGTACTTC. Translating gives CAISPYSDIEGKTQYF.

The chain recombines TRBV7-9 with TRBJ1-4, with 10 bases identical to TRBD1. This CDR3 is 15 amino acids long. Germline CDR1 reads SEHNR; CDR2 reads FQNEAQ (reference sequence). J was trimmed by 8 bases and V by 4 bases; bases with no gene match: 7. CDR3 DNA sequence: TGTGCCAGCAGCTCGGCCGGGACAGGGGAAGAAAAACTGTTTTTT. Protein: CASSSAGTGEEKLFF.

This clone was recorded a few times. CDR3 sequence: CASSILAETYNEQFF. The CDR3 bases are TGTGCCAGTAGTATACTAGCGGAGACCTACAATGAGCAGTTCTTC. V gene TRBV19 combines with J gene TRBJ2-1; 7 nucleotides align to TRBD2. This CDR3 contains 15 residues. The trim removed 2 bases at V and 2 bases at J, leaving 3 bases unmatched. Germline CDR1 and CDR2: LNHDA and SQIVND (reference sequence).

The genes are TRBV7-9 and TRBJ1-3; no clear D. The CDR3 length is 14 residues. Between the trimmed V and J ends, which lost 6 bases and 1 base, there was a span of 10 bases. Germline V gene lookup returns CDR1 SEHNR and CDR2 FQNEAQ (reference sequence). The CDR3 sequence is CASRREGSGNTIYF. CDR3 nucleotides: TGTGCCAGCAGGAGGGAGGGTTCTGGAAACACCATATATTTT.